This entry is about one TCR beta chain. The antigen is undetermined. Generated by immunoSEQ multiplex PCR, the TCRdb table keeps only in-frame clones and is missing some. The sample shows 80,000 to 95,000 clones, roughly 85% of them seen only once. Germline CDR1 and CDR2: MDHEN and SYDVKM. J gave up 7 bases and V 6 bases, and 19 bases lay outside the gene matches. The CDR3 covers 18 residues. The sample belongs to a study of OX40 agonist ivuxolimab in advanced cancers. Across the whole study: Partial responses were achieved by three patients, one with hepatocellular carcinoma and two with cutaneous melanoma.

Regarding the study as a whole: The investigators did not determine what antigen specificity the expanded peripheral T cells had. Clones of CD4+ and CD8+ blood T cells grew by week 6 at doses of 0.1 to 3.0 mg/kg.

The sequences come from CD4+ or CD8+ T cells sorted from blood, collected in a trial of the OX40 agonist ivuxolimab. V gene TRBV28 combines with J gene TRBJ2-7, with 12 bases that match TRBD2. This receptor was obtained from an adult with an advanced solid tumor such as melanoma, head and neck, liver or kidney cancer. The CDR3 is CASSSTQLAGGPLREQYF. CDR3 coding DNA: TGTGCCAGCAGCTCAACACAACTAGCGGGGGGCCCACTGCGGGAGCAGTACTTC.